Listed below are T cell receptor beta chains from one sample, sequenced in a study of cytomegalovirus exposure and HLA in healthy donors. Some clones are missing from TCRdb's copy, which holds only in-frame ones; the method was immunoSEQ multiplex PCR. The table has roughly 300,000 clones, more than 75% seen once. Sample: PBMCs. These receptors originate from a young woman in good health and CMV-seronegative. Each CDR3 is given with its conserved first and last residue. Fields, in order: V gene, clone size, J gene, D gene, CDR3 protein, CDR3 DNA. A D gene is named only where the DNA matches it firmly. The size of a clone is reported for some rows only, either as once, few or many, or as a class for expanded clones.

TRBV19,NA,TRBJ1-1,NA,CASSIEGQMNTEAFF,TGTGCCAGTAGTATAGAGGGGCAGATGAACACTGAAGCTTTCTTT
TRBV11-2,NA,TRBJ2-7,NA,CASSWDSTYEQYF,TGTGCCAGCAGCTGGGACTCCACCTACGAGCAGTACTTC
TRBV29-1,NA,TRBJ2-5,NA,CSGGTWSTETQYF,TGCAGCGGAGGGACTTGGTCAACCGAGACCCAGTACTTC
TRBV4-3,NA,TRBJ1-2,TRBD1,CASSQMGQGLYGYTF,TGCGCCAGCAGCCAAATGGGACAGGGACTCTATGGCTACACCTTC
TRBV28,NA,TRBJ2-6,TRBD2,CASSFRMRVTSAQSSGANVLTF,TGTGCCAGCAGTTTTCGGATGCGGGTGACTAGCGCCCAGAGCTCTGGGGCCAACGTCCTGACTTTC
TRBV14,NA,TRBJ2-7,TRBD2,CASSQDGPGAPTSGRAYEQYF,TGTGCCAGCAGCCAAGATGGCCCAGGGGCCCCCACTAGCGGGAGGGCGTACGAGCAGTACTTC
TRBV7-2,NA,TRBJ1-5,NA,CASSLEGLGNQPQHF,TGTGCCAGCAGCTTGGAGGGCTTGGGCAATCAGCCCCAGCATTTT
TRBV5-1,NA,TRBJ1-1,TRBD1,CASSLLTGGALNTEAFF,TGCGCCAGCAGCTTATTGACAGGGGGCGCGTTGAACACTGAAGCTTTCTTT
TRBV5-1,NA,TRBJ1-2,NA,CASSLDPPYYYGYTF,TGCGCCAGCAGCTTGGATCCGCCCTACTACTATGGCTACACCTTC
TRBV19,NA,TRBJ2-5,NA,CASGGQETQYF,TGTGCCAGTGGAGGGCAAGAGACCCAGTACTTC
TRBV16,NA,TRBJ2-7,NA,CASSPSGAGEQYF,TGTGCCAGCAGCCCGTCTGGTGCAGGCGAGCAGTACTTC
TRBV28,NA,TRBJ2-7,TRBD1,CASDRVYEQYF,TGTGCCAGCGACAGGGTCTACGAGCAGTACTTC
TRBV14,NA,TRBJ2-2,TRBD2,CASSHQAGVRELFF,TGTGCCAGCAGCCATCAAGCGGGAGTACGGGAGCTGTTTTTT
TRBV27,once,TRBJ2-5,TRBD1,CASSLWTGGQETQYF,TGTGCCAGCAGTTTGTGGACAGGGGGGCAAGAGACCCAGTACTTC
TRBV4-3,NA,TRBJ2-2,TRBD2,CASSQGGLADTGELFF,TGCGCCAGCAGCCAAGGGGGACTAGCGGACACCGGGGAGCTGTTTTTT
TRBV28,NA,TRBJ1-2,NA,CASSSVQDYGYTF,TGTGCCAGCAGTTCCGTCCAGGATTATGGCTACACCTTC
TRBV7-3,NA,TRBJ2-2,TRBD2,CATALEAGGPTLTGELFF,TGTGCCACCGCACTGGAAGCGGGAGGGCCTACTTTAACCGGGGAGCTGTTTTTT
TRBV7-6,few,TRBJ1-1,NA,CASKDSGSTEAFF,TGTGCCAGCAAGGATAGCGGCTCTACTGAAGCTTTCTTT
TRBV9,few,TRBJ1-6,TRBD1,CASSAGTGAKSPLHF,TGTGCCAGCAGCGCTGGGACAGGGGCTAAATCACCCCTCCACTTT
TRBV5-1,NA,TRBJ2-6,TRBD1,CASSLATGGGGANVLTF,TGCGCCAGCAGCTTGGCCACAGGGGGCGGTGGGGCCAACGTCCTGACTTTC
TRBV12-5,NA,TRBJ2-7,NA,CASGPPYRDPYEQYF,TGTGCTAGTGGTCCCCCGTACAGAGATCCCTACGAGCAGTACTTC
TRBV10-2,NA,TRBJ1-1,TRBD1,CASRGQGNTEAFF,TGCGCCAGCAGAGGACAGGGGAACACTGAAGCTTTCTTT
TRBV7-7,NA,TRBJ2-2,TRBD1,CASSPQGQGARTGELFF,TGTGCCAGCAGCCCCCAAGGGCAGGGGGCTCGGACCGGGGAGCTGTTTTTT
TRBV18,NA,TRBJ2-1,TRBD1,CASSPRDRGAVLRAEQFF,TGTGCCAGCTCACCAAGGGACAGGGGAGCGGTTTTAAGGGCTGAGCAGTTCTTC
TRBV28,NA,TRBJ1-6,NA,CASRSGSSYNSPLHF,TGTGCCAGCAGGAGCGGGAGCTCCTATAATTCACCCCTCCACTTT
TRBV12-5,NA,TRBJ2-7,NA,CASVTESYEQYF,TGTGCTAGTGTCACCGAGTCCTACGAGCAGTACTTC
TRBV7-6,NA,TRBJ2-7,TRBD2,CASSLGTSGGDEQYF,TGTGCCAGCAGCTTAGGGACTAGCGGGGGGGACGAGCAGTACTTC
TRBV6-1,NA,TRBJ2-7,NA,CASSEYLQGPYEQYF,TGTGCCAGCAGTGAATATCTTCAGGGTCCCTACGAGCAGTACTTC
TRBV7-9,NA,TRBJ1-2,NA,CASTPGWVNYGYTF,TGTGCCAGCACCCCGGGTTGGGTTAACTATGGCTACACCTTC
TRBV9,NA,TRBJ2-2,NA,CASSVGTDFTGELFF,TGTGCCAGCAGCGTGGGAACGGACTTCACCGGGGAGCTGTTTTTT
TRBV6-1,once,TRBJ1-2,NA,CASRGRDYGYTF,TGTGCCAGCAGGGGCAGGGACTATGGCTACACCTTC
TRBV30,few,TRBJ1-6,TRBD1,CAWSAGQGDNSPLHF,TGTGCCTGGAGTGCCGGACAGGGCGACAATTCACCCCTCCACTTT
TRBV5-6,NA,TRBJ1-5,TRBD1,CASSLAGTGVPQPQHF,TGTGCCAGCAGCTTGGCCGGGACAGGAGTCCCTCAGCCCCAGCATTTT
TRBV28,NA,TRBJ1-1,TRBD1,CASGQGDRTEAFF,TGTGCCAGCGGACAGGGGGATCGCACTGAAGCTTTCTTT
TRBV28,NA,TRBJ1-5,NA,CASSLDSNNQPQHF,TGTGCCAGCAGTCTGGACTCGAACAATCAGCCCCAGCATTTT
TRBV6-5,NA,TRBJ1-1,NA,CASIVSSIGSEAFF,TGTGCCAGCATCGTATCCTCTATCGGTTCTGAAGCTTTCTTT
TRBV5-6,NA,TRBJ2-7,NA,CASSSRGYEQYF,TGTGCCAGCAGCTCCCGGGGCTACGAGCAGTACTTC
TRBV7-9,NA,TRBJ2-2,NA,CASSPTGELFF,TGTGCCAGCAGCCCGACCGGGGAGCTGTTTTTT
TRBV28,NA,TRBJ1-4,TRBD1,CASRRQGARGEKLFF,TGTGCCAGCAGGAGACAGGGGGCGCGGGGTGAAAAACTGTTTTTT
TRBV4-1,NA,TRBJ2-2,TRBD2,CASSQPTSGKGELFF,TGCGCCAGCAGCCAACCGACTAGCGGGAAGGGGGAGCTGTTTTTT
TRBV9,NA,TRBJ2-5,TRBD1,CASSPWGTGRETQYF,TGTGCCAGCAGCCCCTGGGGGACAGGGCGGGAGACCCAGTACTTC
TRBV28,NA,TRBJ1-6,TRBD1,CASLQGRWKSPLHF,TGTGCCAGCTTACAGGGGAGGTGGAAGTCACCCCTCCACTTT
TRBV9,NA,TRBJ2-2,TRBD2,CASSTHPEPGLANLLFF,TGTGCCAGCAGCACCCACCCTGAACCGGGACTAGCCAATCTACTGTTTTTT
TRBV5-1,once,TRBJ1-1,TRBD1,CASSPPPQGALDTEAFF,TGCGCCAGCAGCCCGCCCCCCCAGGGGGCGCTGGACACTGAAGCTTTCTTT
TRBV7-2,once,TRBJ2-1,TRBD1,CASSSDLRGPAYNEQFF,TGTGCCAGCAGCTCCGACCTCAGGGGGCCCGCCTACAATGAGCAGTTCTTC
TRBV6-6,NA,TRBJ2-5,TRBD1,CASTEGTVQETQYF,TGTGCCAGCACCGAAGGGACAGTCCAAGAGACCCAGTACTTC
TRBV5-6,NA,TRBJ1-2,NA,CASSGGRGAYGYTF,TGTGCCAGCAGCGGGGGTCGGGGGGCCTATGGCTACACCTTC
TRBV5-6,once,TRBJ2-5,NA,CASILPPVGYQETQYF,TGTGCCAGCATCCTTCCACCGGTGGGCTACCAAGAGACCCAGTACTTC